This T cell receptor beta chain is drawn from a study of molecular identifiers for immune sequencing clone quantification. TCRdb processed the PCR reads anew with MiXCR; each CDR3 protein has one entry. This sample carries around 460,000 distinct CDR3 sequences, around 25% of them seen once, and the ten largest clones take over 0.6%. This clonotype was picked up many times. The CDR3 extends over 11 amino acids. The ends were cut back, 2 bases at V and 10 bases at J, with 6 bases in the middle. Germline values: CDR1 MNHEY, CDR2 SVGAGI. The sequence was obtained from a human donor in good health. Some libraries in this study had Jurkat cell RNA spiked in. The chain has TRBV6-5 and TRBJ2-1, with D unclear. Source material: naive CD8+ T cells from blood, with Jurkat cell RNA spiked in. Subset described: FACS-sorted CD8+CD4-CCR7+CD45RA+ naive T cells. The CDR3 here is CASSYGREQFF. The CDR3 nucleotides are TGTGCCAGCAGTTACGGGCGGGAGCAGTTCTTC.